This T cell receptor beta chain originates from a study of T cell changes during pregnancy in multiple sclerosis. Using immunoSEQ multiplex PCR, the repertoire was profiled, and TCRdb retains in-frame clones only, with some absent. The sample lists 80,000 to 95,000 clones, roughly 96% seen once, with about 1.2% in the top ten. CDR1 is WSHSY and CDR2 is SAAADI in the germline V gene. V shed 5 bases, J shed 4 bases, and the junction held 4 bases outside the gene matches. This CDR3 has 13 amino acids. This TCR derives from a female donor with multiple sclerosis, enrolled in a pregnancy study. The chain combines TRBV10-2 with TRBJ1-2; TRBD1 matches at 7 bases. This specimen was peripheral blood, taken in the second trimester of pregnancy. The CDR3, as DNA: TGCGCCAGCAGTTCCGGGACAGCCTATGGCTACACCTTC. Encoded protein: CASSSGTAYGYTF.